The 9 T cell receptor beta chains reported below all come from one sample, sequenced in a study of blood T cell repertoires in COVID-19. Assay used: immunoSEQ multiplex PCR; TCRdb lists only in-frame clones, some missing. Of under 350,000 clones in the sample, just over 85% were seen once. Input material: PBMCs or T cells enriched from blood (not recorded which). The source of these receptors is a woman aged 40-49 years with acute COVID-19.

The rearrangement joins TRBV19 to TRBJ1-6, with 9 positions matching TRBD1. The CDR3 is made up of 13 amino acids. The junction had 3 bases not matched to a gene; V was cut back by 8 bases and J by 7 bases. Germline CDR1 and CDR2: LNHDA and SQIVND (reference sequence). DNA for the CDR3: TGTGCCAGTGCTGGACAGGGGAATTCACCCCTCCACTTT. This encodes CASAGQGNSPLHF.

V and J are TRBV7-9 and TRBJ2-1; D might be TRBD2 (5 bases). Germline V CDR1 and CDR2: SEHNR, FQNEAQ (reference sequence). CDR3 length: 13 residues. V lost 1 base, J lost 10 bases, and 11 bases lay in between. Here the CDR3 reads CASSLGGAAEQFF. CDR3 DNA sequence: TGTGCCAGCAGCTTAGGGGGAGCGGCCGAGCAGTTCTTC.

A few counts support this clone. The chain is built from TRBV6-5 and TRBJ1-2, with TRBD1 identical over 7 bases. The CDR3 is made up of 12 amino acids. In germline, CDR1 is MNHEY, CDR2 SVGAGI. J gave up 8 bases and V 8 bases, and 8 bases lay outside the gene matches. Here the CDR3 DNA reads TGTGCCAGCCGGCAGACAGGGTACGGCTACACCTTC. This codes for CASRQTGYGYTF.

The chain joins TRBV9 to TRBJ1-6, with a tentative D call TRBD1 (6 bases). The V gene's germline CDR1 is SGDLS and CDR2 YYNGEE. This CDR3 is 15 amino acids long. Between the trimmed V and J ends, which lost 0 bases and 7 bases, there was a span of 11 bases. DNA of the CDR3: TGTGCCAGCAGCGTAGGCGGGGGCTACAATTCACCCCTCCACTTT. Amino acids: CASSVGGGYNSPLHF.

The chain employs TRBV19 and TRBJ1-2; D is perhaps TRBD1 (6 bases). Germline V gives CDR1 LNHDA, CDR2 SQIVND (reference sequence). The V gene lost 2 bases and the J gene lost 2 bases, with 12 bases spanning the gap. There are 15 residues in the CDR3. CDR3 in amino acids: CASSIMGAGNYGYTF. The CDR3 DNA reads as TGTGCCAGTAGTATAATGGGGGCAGGGAACTATGGCTACACCTTC. Full variable domain (remainder filled in from reference TRBV19 and TRBJ1-2): DGGITQSPKYLFRKEGQNVTLSCEQNLNHDAMYWYRQDPGQGLRLIYYSQIVNDFQKGDIAEGYSVSREKKESFPLTVTSAQKNPTAFYLCASSIMGAGNYGYTFGSGTRLTVV.

The chain recombines TRBV6-5 with TRBJ2-5, with D maybe TRBD2 (6 bases). CDR3 length equals 16 residues. V lost 0 bases and J lost 3, with 14 bases in between. Per the germline V gene, CDR1 is MNHEY and CDR2 is SVGAGI. CDR3 residues: CASSYSTGPGEETQYF. CDR3 nucleotides: TGTGCCAGCAGTTACTCGACGGGGCCGGGGGAAGAGACCCAGTACTTC.

The CDR3 bases are TGCAGCGTTGGTATGGGGGGGAACTCTGGAAACACCATATATTTT. Its translation is CSVGMGGNSGNTIYF. This chain joins TRBV29-1 and TRBJ1-3; the D gene is possibly TRBD1 (5 bases). This CDR3 is built from 15 residues. Germline V gene lookup returns CDR1 SQVTM and CDR2 ANQGSEA. V shed 4 bases and J shed 0 bases, with 13 bases lying between them.

J is TRBJ1-4 and V is TRBV6-2 or TRBV6-3; D is unresolved. V dropped 2 bases and J dropped 3 bases, with 16 bases sitting between them. The CDR3 sequence is 17 residues long. The germline CDR1 and CDR2 sequences are MNHEY and SVGEGT. The CDR3 loop is CASSYLLYREPNEKLFF. The CDR3 bases are TGTGCCAGCAGTTACCTACTTTACCGGGAACCTAATGAAAAACTGTTTTTT.

A few counts support this clone. The gene calls are TRBV5-6 and TRBJ2-3; D unresolved. The germline gives CDR1 SGHDT, CDR2 YYEEEE. V lost 1 base, J lost 1 base, and 7 bases lay in between. This CDR3 is 14 amino acids long. In DNA form, the CDR3 reads TGTGCCAGCAGCTTGACTCTACGCACAGATACGCAGTATTTT. Translated: CASSLTLRTDTQYF.